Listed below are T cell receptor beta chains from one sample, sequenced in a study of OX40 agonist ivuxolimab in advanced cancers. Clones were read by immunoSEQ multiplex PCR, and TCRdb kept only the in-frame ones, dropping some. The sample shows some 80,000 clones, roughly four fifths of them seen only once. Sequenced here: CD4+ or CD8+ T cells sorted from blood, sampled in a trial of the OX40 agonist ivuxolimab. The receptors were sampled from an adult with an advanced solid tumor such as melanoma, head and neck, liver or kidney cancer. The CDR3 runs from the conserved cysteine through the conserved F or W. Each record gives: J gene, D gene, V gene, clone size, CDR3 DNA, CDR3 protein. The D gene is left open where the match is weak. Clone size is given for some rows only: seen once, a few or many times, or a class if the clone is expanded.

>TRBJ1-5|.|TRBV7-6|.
TGTGCCAGCAGCTTAGGACCCTATCAGCCCCAGCATTTT
CASSLGPYQPQHF
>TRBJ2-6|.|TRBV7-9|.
TGTGCCAGCAGCTTCCCCTTTGGACAACACTCTGGGGCCAACGTCCTGACTTTC
CASSFPFGQHSGANVLTF
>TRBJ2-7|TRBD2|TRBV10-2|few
TGCGCCAGCAGTGCCTGGGCGGGACTAGCGGAGGCCTACGAGCAGTACTTC
CASSAWAGLAEAYEQYF
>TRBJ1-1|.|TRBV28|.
TGTGCCAGCAGTCTTCAAACAGCGGGTGAAGCTTTCTTT
CASSLQTAGEAFF
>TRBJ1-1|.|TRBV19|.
TGTGCCAGCGCCCAGATTCTCAACACTGAAGCTTTCTTT
CASAQILNTEAFF
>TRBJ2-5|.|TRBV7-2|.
TGTGCCAGCAGCTTAGGGAGCGGCCAAGAGACCCAGTACTTC
CASSLGSGQETQYF
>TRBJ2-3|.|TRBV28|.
TGTGCCAGCAAGGGAGCCCTCGCGGGGGCTCGCTATACGCAGTATTTT
CASKGALAGARYTQYF
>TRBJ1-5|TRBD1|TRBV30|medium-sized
TGTGCCTACGGGACAGAAAATCAGCCCCAGCATTTT
CAYGTENQPQHF
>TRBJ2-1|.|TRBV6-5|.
TGTGCCAGCAGCCTGAACGGCCCCACCTACAATGAGCAGTTCTTC
CASSLNGPTYNEQFF
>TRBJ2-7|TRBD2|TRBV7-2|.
TGCGCCAGCAGCGTCGGACTAGATTCTTACGAGCAGTACTTC
CASSVGLDSYEQYF
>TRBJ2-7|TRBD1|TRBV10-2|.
TGCGCCAGCAGACCGGGACAGGAGTTTTACGAGCAGTACTTC
CASRPGQEFYEQYF
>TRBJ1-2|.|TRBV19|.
TGTGCCAGTACCCCCGGACAGAACTTTTATGGCTACACCTTC
CASTPGQNFYGYTF
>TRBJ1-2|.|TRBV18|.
TGTGCCAGCTCACCAGGACGGCAACCTCATGGCTACACCTTC
CASSPGRQPHGYTF
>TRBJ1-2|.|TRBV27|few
TGTGCCAGCGGTAAGGCCGAGGGCTACACCTTC
CASGKAEGYTF
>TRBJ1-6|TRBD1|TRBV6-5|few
TGTGCCAGCAGGACAGGGAATTCACCCCTCCACTTT
CASRTGNSPLHF
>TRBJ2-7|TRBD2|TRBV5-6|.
TGTGCCAGCAGCTATACTAGCGGTGCCTACGAGCAGTACTTC
CASSYTSGAYEQYF
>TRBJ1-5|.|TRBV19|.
TGTGCCAGTCACGGAGGGAATTACAATCAGCCCCAGCATTTT
CASHGGNYNQPQHF
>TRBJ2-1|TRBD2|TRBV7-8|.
TGTGCCAGCAGCTCCCTTGATGCGGGGGGTTACAATGAGCAGTTCTTC
CASSSLDAGGYNEQFF
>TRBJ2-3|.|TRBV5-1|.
TGCGCCAGCAGCTTGGATCGACCTAGCACAGATACGCAGTATTTT
CASSLDRPSTDTQYF
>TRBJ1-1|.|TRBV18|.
TGTGCCAGCTCACTTATCCCGGAGGGCACTGAAGCTTTCTTT
CASSLIPEGTEAFF
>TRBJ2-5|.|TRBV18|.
TGTGCCAGCTCACCCGGACAACTGATAGAGACCCAGTACTTC
CASSPGQLIETQYF
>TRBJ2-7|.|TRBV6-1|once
TGTGCCAGCAGTGAAGGCATCCCCTACGAGCAGTACTTC
CASSEGIPYEQYF
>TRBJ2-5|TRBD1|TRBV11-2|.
TGTGCCAGCAGCACCAGGGGGGAGACCCAGTACTTC
CASSTRGETQYF
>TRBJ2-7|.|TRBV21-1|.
TGTGCCAGCAGCAGCCACACAGGGATGAGCTCCTACGAGCAGTACTTC
CASSSHTGMSSYEQYF
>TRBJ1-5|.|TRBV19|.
TGTGCCAGTAGGTCAGGGGCCAACGGCAATCAGCCCCAGCATTTT
CASRSGANGNQPQHF
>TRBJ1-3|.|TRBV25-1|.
TGTGCCAGCAGCCCCGTTCAGGGGCTCGGAAACACCATATATTTT
CASSPVQGLGNTIYF
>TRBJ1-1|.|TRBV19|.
TGTGCCAGTGGCAGGGGTACTCGGAGGGACACTGAAGCTTTCTTT
CASGRGTRRDTEAFF
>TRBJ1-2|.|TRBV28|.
TGTGCCAGCAGTTTTCGTTCGGGAAGTAGTGGCTACACCTTC
CASSFRSGSSGYTF
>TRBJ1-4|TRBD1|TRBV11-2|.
TGTGCCAGCAGCCCATTTTGGACAGGGGACGAAAAACTGTTTTTT
CASSPFWTGDEKLFF
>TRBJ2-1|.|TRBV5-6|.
TGTGCCAGCAGCTTGGGCAGCTTCAATGAGCAGTTCTTC
CASSLGSFNEQFF
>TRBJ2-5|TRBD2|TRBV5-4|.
TGTGCCAGCAGCTTGAGGACTAGCGGGGGGTGGACCCAGTACTTC
CASSLRTSGGWTQYF
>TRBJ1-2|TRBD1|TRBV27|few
TGTGCCAGCAGTCCAAGGACAGGGGAGAATGGCTACACCTTC
CASSPRTGENGYTF
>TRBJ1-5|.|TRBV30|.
TGTGCCTTCTCAGGGGAGCGTAGCAATCAGCCCCAGCATTTT
CAFSGERSNQPQHF
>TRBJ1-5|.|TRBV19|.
TGTGCCAGTAGTACGGACATCAATCAGCCCCAGCATTTT
CASSTDINQPQHF
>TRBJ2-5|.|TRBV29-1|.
TGCAGCGTTGGGTTTGGGGGACGTGAAGAGACCCAGTACTTC
CSVGFGGREETQYF
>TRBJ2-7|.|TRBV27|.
TGTGCCAGCAGTTTATCTTCCGGATCCTACGAGCAGTACTTC
CASSLSSGSYEQYF
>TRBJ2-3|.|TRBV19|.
TGTGCCAGTAGTCCAAGGCTAGCTAGCACAGATACGCAGTATTTT
CASSPRLASTDTQYF
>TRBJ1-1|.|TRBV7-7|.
TGTGCCAGCAGCCCCACACTGATGAACACTGAAGCTTTCTTT
CASSPTLMNTEAFF
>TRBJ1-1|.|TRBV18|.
TGTGCCAGCTCACTGACGGACGGACCGAACACTGAAGCTTTCTTT
CASSLTDGPNTEAFF
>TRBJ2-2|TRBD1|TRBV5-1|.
TGCGCCAGCAGCCCCGGGACAGGAGACACCGGGGAGCTGTTTTTT
CASSPGTGDTGELFF
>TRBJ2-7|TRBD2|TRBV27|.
TGTGCCAGCACTCCAGCGGCGGGAGGCCTCAACGAGCAGTACTTC
CASTPAAGGLNEQYF
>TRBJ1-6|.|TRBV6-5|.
TGTGCCAGCAGGACCGGACTCTACCTTTATTCACCCCTCCACTTT
CASRTGLYLYSPLHF
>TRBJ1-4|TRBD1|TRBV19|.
TGTGCCAGCACCGGGACAGGGGGGACGAACAATGAAAAACTGTTTTTT
CASTGTGGTNNEKLFF